These 14 T cell receptor beta chains share one sample of origin, sequenced in a study of OX40 agonist ivuxolimab in advanced cancers. Assay used: immunoSEQ multiplex PCR; TCRdb lists only in-frame clones, some missing. The sample has roughly 68,000 clones; roughly nine tenths are singletons. The material was CD4+ or CD8+ T cells sorted from blood, obtained in a trial of the OX40 agonist ivuxolimab. The receptor source for this set is an adult with an advanced solid tumor such as melanoma, head and neck, liver or kidney cancer.

This clone was observed once. The CDR3 coding sequence is TGTGCCAGCAGCTTAGCAGGGGGCGGTGGCTACACCTTC. Translated, it gives CASSLAGGGGYTF. The V and J genes are TRBV7-2 and TRBJ1-2; 7 positions agree with TRBD1. The CDR3 sequence is 13 residues long. V gave up 0 bases and J gave up 7 bases; unmatched junction bases: 2. Germline V gives CDR1 SGHTA, CDR2 FQGNSA.

The chain combines TRBV5-1 with TRBJ2-1; 12 bases match TRBD2. Germline trimming cut 4 bases from V and 8 bases from J; bases unmatched to any gene: 13. Germline-derived CDR1 and CDR2 are SGHRS and YFSETQ. There are 17 residues in the CDR3. The CDR3 loop is CASSLPLAGGQSDEQFF. CDR3 coding DNA: TGCGCCAGCAGCCTCCCCCTAGCGGGAGGGCAATCCGATGAGCAGTTCTTC.

The rearrangement uses TRBV4-2 and TRBJ1-1, with unresolved D. Germline loops: CDR1 LGHNA, CDR2 YNFKEQ. The CDR3 contains 15 residues. V was cut by 5 bases and J by 5 bases, with 18 bases left in between. Here the CDR3 reads CASSLDEEMRTEAFF. CDR3 sequence (DNA): TGTGCCAGCAGCTTGGACGAAGAGATGAGAACTGAAGCTTTCTTT.

The rearrangement uses TRBV9 and TRBJ2-3, with D hard to call. This CDR3 is built from 14 residues. The germline V gene encodes CDR1 SGDLS and CDR2 YYNGEE. V lost 0 bases, J lost 4 bases, and 9 bases lay in between. CDR3 sequence: CASSVEAFSDTQYF. The CDR3 region has the DNA TGTGCCAGCAGCGTAGAAGCTTTCTCAGATACGCAGTATTTT.

The chain recombines TRBV25-1 with TRBJ1-1, with unresolved D. The CDR3 has 13 amino acids. Germline V gene lookup returns CDR1 MGHDK and CDR2 SYGVNS. The V end lost 4 bases, the J end lost 6 bases, and 12 bases lay between the germline ends. DNA for the CDR3: TGTGCCAGCAGTGGAGACACCCTTGCTGAAGCTTTCTTT. Amino acid sequence: CASSGDTLAEAFF.

This clone has more than one count but fewer than ten. The V call is TRBV6-4, the J call TRBJ1-1; tentatively, D is TRBD1 (5 bases). Germline assignment: CDR1 MRHNA and CDR2 SNTAGT. Trimming removed 4 bases at V and 0 bases at J, with 9 bases between. The CDR3 extends over 14 amino acids. CDR3: CASSAGGVNTEAFF. The CDR3 DNA follows: TGTGCCAGCAGTGCCGGGGGGGTGAACACTGAAGCTTTCTTT.

This rearrangement joins TRBV7-7 to TRBJ2-2; 8 positions agree with TRBD2. CDR1 is SSHAT, CDR2 FNYEAQ, per germline (reference sequence). V gave up 5 bases and J gave up 0 bases; unmatched junction bases: 5. The CDR3 consists of 16 residues. Here the CDR3 DNA reads TGTGCCAGCAGCGCAACTAGCGGAGCGAACACCGGGGAGCTGTTTTTT. Translating it yields CASSATSGANTGELFF. Filled out from reference TRBV7-7 and TRBJ2-2, the complete variable domain reads GAGVSQSPRYKVTKRGQDVTLRCDPISSHATLYWYQQALGQGPEFLTYFNYEAQPDKSGLPSDRFSAERPEGSISTLTIQRTEQRDSAMYRCASSATSGANTGELFFGEGSRLTVL.

The chain carries TRBV5-4 and TRBJ2-3; D tentatively reads TRBD1 or TRBD2 (5 bases each). Germline V lookup: CDR1 SGHNT, CDR2 YYREEE (reference sequence). The CDR3 runs 15 residues. Between the trimmed V and J ends, which lost 0 bases and 2 bases, there was a span of 10 bases. CDR3 DNA: TGTGCCAGCAGCTTGGGGCCGGGGCACACAGATACGCAGTATTTT. Translating it yields CASSLGPGHTDTQYF.

This rearrangement joins TRBV12-2 to TRBJ2-1; the table's D call, TRBD2, has no DNA check behind it. TRBV12-2 is termed a pseudogene. This CDR3 region has 13 residues. The CDR3 region is CASRLIEHNEQFF. DNA for the CDR3: TGTGCAAGTCGCTTAATCGAGCACAATGAGCAGTTCTTC.

The chain combines TRBV28 with TRBJ2-7; D is undetermined. CDR1 is MDHEN and CDR2 is SYDVKM in the germline V gene. V lost 2 bases, J lost 3 bases, and 8 bases lay in between. This CDR3 is built from 13 residues. CDR3 nucleotides: TGTGCCAGCAGTTTACAGCAGGACTACGAGCAGTACTTC. Protein product: CASSLQQDYEQYF. The variable domain in full, completed from reference TRBV28 and TRBJ2-7, reads DVKVTQSSRYLVKRTGEKVFLECVQDMDHENMFWYRQDPGLGLRLIYFSYDVKMKEKGDIPEGYSVSREKKERFSLILESASTNQTSMYLCASSLQQDYEQYFGPGTRLTVT.

The chain combines TRBV6-5 with TRBJ1-5, with D unclear. Per germline, CDR1 MNHEY and CDR2 SVGAGI. The CDR3 consists of 14 residues. V lost 6 bases, J lost 1 base, and 10 bases lay in between. The CDR3 region has the DNA TGTGCCAGCAGCCGAACCGACAGCAATCAGCCCCAGCATTTT. This sequence encodes CASSRTDSNQPQHF.

J is TRBJ2-5 and V is TRBV18; D not resolved. The CDR3 length is 14 residues. Germline CDR1 and CDR2: KGHSH and LQKENI. V was shortened by 0 bases and J by 5 bases, with 10 bases between the two germline ends. This CDR3 reads CASSPPEQRETQYF. Here the CDR3 DNA reads TGTGCCAGCTCACCACCAGAACAGCGTGAGACCCAGTACTTC. Using reference TRBV18 and TRBJ2-5 for the parts outside the CDR3, the full variable domain is NAGVMQNPRHLVRRRGQEARLRCSPMKGHSHVYWYRQLPEEGLKFMVYLQKENIIDESGMPKERFSAEFPKEGPSILRIQQVVRGDSAAYFCASSPPEQRETQYFGPGTRLLVL.

This rearrangement joins TRBV10-3 to TRBJ2-2, with 7 bases that match TRBD2. J was trimmed by 6 bases and V by 3 bases; bases with no gene match: 7. This CDR3 spans 15 amino acids. The germline gives CDR1 ENHRY, CDR2 SYGVKD. The CDR3 sequence: CAISDRRGRAGELFF. The CDR3 nucleotides read TGTGCCATCAGTGACCGACGGGGGAGGGCCGGGGAGCTGTTTTTT.

The chain couples TRBV13 to TRBJ2-7; 7 bases fit TRBD2. From germline, CDR1 is PRHDT and CDR2 FYEKMQ (reference sequence). J lost 2 bases, V lost 0 bases, and 10 bases had no gene match. This CDR3 region has 17 residues. In DNA, the CDR3 is TGTGCCAGCAGCTTAGGCCGAGCTAGCGGAGTACCCTACGAGCAGTACTTC. Residues: CASSLGRASGVPYEQYF.